Included here is one T cell receptor (beta chain) sequence, with context. Seattle patients were enrolled during active infection and followed longitudinally. The sample comes from a study of blood T cell repertoires in COVID-19. In the study overall: Italy, Spain and the United States were the sources of the convalescent and acute COVID-19 samples. From T cells, B-cell-depleted T cells, or PBMCs came the material, which was cDNA or gDNA.

The CDR3 contains 14 residues. Germline values: CDR1 SGHRS, CDR2 YFSETQ. Trimming cost V 4 bases and J 5 bases; bases outside gene matches: 8. Authors' methods: Reference gene primer amplification in the assay estimated nucleated cell counts. Only in-frame clones appear in the TCRdb table, and some are missing; sequencing was by immunoSEQ multiplex PCR. That table furnishes V, J and clone size, whereas the DNA furnished D and trimming. Seen here are roughly 570,000 clones, about 89% observed once, and the top ten hold roughly 8%. Input material: peripheral blood. This receptor was taken from a woman aged 45 to 65 with COVID-19, enrolled during active disease. The chain couples TRBV5-1 to TRBJ1-2; 7 bases are a match to TRBD1. The CDR3 region has the DNA TGCGCCAGCAGCCCTAACGACAGGGTGTATGGCTACACCTTC. Its translation: CASSPNDRVYGYTF.